Only a few counts were recorded for the clone carrying this T cell receptor beta chain. Its antigen is not identified. TCRdb reanalysed the RT-PCR reads using MiXCR and keeps one entry per CDR3 protein. Among roughly 700,000 distinct CDR3 sequences listed, 15% to 18% were seen once. J gave up 4 bases and V 1 base, and 14 bases lay outside the gene matches. Germline values: CDR1 DFQATT, CDR2 SNEGSKA (reference sequence). The CDR3 runs 19 residues. The entry originates in a study of response to subunit inactivated influenza vaccine. Study results and caveats: The authors offered the suggestion that each seasonal influenza vaccination recruits few new T cells.

The V call is TRBV20-1, the J call TRBJ2-3, with 13 nucleotides matching TRBD2. The clonotype was recovered from a man aged 45 to 65 who received an inactivated influenza vaccine. This material consisted of PBMCs from blood, taken 11 to 12 days after vaccination. The chain's CDR3 is CSARGLPLGLAGRSDTQYF. The CDR3 nucleotides are TGCAGTGCTAGAGGTCTCCCCCTGGGACTAGCGGGAAGGTCAGATACGCAGTATTTT.